The T cell receptor (beta chain) described here comes from a study of blood T cell repertoires in COVID-19. Study overall: From the United States, Italy and Spain came samples of acute and convalescent COVID-19. The analysed material was cDNA or gDNA that came from T cells, B-cell-depleted T cells, or PBMCs.

As originally analysed: The assay estimated nucleated cells by amplifying reference gene primers. Using immunoSEQ multiplex PCR, the repertoire was profiled, and TCRdb retains in-frame clones only, with some absent. V and J calls plus clone size are reproduced from that table; the DNA served to infer D and trimming. The sample lists roughly 80,000 clones, approximately 87% seen once, with roughly a sixth in the top ten. Germline V gene sequence: CDR1 LGHNA, CDR2 YNFKEQ. The junction had 3 bases not matched to a gene; V was cut back by 5 bases and J by 3 bases. The length of the CDR3 is 14 residues. This TCR came from a man older than 75 in a cohort sampled during active COVID-19. The sequencing input was peripheral blood. The chain links TRBV4-2 to TRBJ1-2, with TRBD1 matching over 10 bases. CDR3 DNA sequence: TGTGCCAGCAGCTCGGACAGGGGGGACTATGGCTACACCTTC. Protein product: CASSSDRGDYGYTF.